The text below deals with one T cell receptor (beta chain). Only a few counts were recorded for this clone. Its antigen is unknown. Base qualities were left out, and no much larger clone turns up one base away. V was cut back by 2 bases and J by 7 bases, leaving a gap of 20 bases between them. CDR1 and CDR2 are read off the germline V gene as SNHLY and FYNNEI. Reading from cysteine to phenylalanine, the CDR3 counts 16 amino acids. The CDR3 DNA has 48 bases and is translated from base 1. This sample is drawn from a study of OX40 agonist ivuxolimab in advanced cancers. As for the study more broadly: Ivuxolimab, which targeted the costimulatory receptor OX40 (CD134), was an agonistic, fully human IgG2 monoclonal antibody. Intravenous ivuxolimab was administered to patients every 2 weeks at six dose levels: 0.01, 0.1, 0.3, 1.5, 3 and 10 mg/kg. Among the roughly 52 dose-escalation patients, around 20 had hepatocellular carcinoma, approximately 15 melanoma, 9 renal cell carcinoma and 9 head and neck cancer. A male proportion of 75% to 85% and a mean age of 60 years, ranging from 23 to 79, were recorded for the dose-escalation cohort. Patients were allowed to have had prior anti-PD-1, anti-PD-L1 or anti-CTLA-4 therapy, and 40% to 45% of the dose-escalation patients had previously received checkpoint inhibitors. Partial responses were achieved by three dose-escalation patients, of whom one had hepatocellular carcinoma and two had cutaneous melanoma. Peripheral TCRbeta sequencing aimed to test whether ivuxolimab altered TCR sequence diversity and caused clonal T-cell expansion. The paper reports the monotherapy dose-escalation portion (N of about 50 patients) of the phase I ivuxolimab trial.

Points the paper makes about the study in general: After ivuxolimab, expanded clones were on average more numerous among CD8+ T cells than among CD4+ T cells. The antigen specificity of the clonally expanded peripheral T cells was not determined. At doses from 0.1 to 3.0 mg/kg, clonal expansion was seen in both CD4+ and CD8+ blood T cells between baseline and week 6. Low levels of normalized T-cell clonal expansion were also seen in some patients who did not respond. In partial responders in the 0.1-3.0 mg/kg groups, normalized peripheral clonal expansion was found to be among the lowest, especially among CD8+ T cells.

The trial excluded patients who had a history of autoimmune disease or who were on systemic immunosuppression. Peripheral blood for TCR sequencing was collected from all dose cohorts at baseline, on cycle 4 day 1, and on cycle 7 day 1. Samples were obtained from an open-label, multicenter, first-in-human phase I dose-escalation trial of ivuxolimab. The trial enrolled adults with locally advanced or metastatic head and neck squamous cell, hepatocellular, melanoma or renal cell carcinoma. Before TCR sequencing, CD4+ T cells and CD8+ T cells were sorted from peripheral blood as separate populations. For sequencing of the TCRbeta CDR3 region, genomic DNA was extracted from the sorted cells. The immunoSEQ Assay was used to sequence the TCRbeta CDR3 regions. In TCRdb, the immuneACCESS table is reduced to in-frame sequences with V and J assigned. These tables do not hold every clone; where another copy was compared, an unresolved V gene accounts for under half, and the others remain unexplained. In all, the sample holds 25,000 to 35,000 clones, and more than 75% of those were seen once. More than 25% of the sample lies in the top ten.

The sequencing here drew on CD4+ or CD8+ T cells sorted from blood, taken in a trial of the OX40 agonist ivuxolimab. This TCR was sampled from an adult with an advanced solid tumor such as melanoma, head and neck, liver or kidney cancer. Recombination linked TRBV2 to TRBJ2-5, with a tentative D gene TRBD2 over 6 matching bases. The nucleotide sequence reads TGTGCCAGCAGTGAATGGGGTAGCGGATTCGAGGGGACCCAGTACTTC. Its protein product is CASSEWGSGFEGTQYF.